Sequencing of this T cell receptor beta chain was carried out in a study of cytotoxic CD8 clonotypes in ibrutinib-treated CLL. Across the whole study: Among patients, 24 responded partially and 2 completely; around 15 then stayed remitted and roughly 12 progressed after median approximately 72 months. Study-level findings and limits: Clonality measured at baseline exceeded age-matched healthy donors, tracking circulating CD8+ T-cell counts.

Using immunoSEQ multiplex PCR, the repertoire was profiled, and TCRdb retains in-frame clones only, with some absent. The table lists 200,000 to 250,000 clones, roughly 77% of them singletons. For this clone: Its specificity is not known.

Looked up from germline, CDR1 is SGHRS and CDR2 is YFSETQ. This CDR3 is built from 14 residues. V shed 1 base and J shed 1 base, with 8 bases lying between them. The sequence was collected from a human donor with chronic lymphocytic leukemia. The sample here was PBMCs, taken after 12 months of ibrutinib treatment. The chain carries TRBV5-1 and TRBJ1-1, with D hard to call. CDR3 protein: CASSLLHGNTEAFF. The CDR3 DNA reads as TGCGCCAGCAGCTTGTTACACGGGAACACTGAAGCTTTCTTT.